Many counts were recorded for the clone carrying this TCR beta chain. This record comes from a study of molecular identifiers for immune sequencing clone quantification. The germline gives CDR1 SQVTM, CDR2 ANQGSEA. The CDR3 totals 15 residues. The V end was cut by 7 bases, the J end by 5 bases, with 20 bases between. Using its own MiXCR run on the PCR reads, TCRdb lists one record per CDR3 protein. The data show about 320,000 distinct CDR3 sequences, roughly a quarter seen once. The TCR sequence derives from a human donor in good health. Some libraries in this study had Jurkat cell RNA spiked in. The sample comprised naive CD8+ T cells from blood, with Jurkat cell RNA spiked in. The subset denotes: FACS-sorted CD8+CD4-CCR7+CD45RA+ naive T cells. V usage is TRBV29-1 and J usage is TRBJ2-2; tentatively, D is TRBD2 (5 bases). CDR3 loop: CSAELEDGPTGELFF. Written as DNA, the CDR3 is TGCAGCGCCGAACTAGAGGATGGCCCAACCGGGGAGCTGTTTTTT.